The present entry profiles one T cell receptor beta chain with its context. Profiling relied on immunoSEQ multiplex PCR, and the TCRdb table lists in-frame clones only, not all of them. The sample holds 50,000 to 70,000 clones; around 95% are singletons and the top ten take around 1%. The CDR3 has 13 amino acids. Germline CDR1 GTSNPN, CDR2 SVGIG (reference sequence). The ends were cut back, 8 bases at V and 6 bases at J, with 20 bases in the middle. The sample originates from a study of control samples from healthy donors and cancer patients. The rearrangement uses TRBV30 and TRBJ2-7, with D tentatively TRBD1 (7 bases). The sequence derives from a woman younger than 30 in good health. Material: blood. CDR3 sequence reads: CALQMAGGFEQYF. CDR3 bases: TGTGCCCTGCAGATGGCAGGGGGGTTCGAGCAGTACTTC. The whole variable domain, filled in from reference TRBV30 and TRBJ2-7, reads SQTIHQWPATLVQPVGSPLSLECTVEGTSNPNLYWYRQAAGRGLQLLFYSVGIGQISSEVPQNLSASRPQDRQFILSSKKLLLSDSGFYLCALQMAGGFEQYFGPGTRLTVT.